One sample yielded the 26 T cell receptor beta chains listed below, sequenced in a study of cytomegalovirus exposure and HLA in healthy donors. The PCR employed 60 Vbeta primers together with 13 Jbeta primers. Clones were read by immunoSEQ multiplex PCR, and TCRdb kept only the in-frame ones, dropping some. This table holds some 180,000 clones, roughly nine tenths found once. Source material: PBMCs. The receptors were sampled from a boy aged 2 to 9 in good health and CMV-seronegative.

This clone showed up just once. The rearrangement uses TRBV19 and TRBJ1-6; 9 bases are shared with TRBD1. The CDR3 is 19 residues long. Germline values: CDR1 LNHDA, CDR2 SQIVND (reference sequence). V trimming: 8 bases; J trimming: 0 bases; junction bases outside the gene matches: 14. The CDR3 bases are TGTGCCAGTCGCGAAGGGGGGACAGGGATAATCTCCTATAATTCACCCCTCCACTTT. Translation: CASREGGTGIISYNSPLHF.

V gene TRBV5-1 combines with J gene TRBJ2-1; 7 bases map to TRBD2. Trimming took 4 bases from V and 7 from J; bases not matched to a gene: 5. CDR3 length: 13 residues. The germline V gene encodes CDR1 SGHRS and CDR2 YFSETQ. The CDR3 DNA is TGCGCCAGCAGCAGGACTAGAGGGAATGAGCAGTTCTTC. It specifies CASSRTRGNEQFF.

CDR3 DNA sequence: TGTGCCAGCAGCTTGACGACTAGCGGGAACTACGAGCAGTACTTC. Residues: CASSLTTSGNYEQYF. The chain is built from TRBV5-6 and TRBJ2-7, with 11 bases that match TRBD2. The germline CDR1 and CDR2 sequences are SGHDT and YYEEEE. This CDR3 spans 15 amino acids. J was trimmed by 3 bases and V by 1 base; bases with no gene match: 3.

The J gene is TRBJ1-3, the V gene TRBV28; TRBD1 is a possible D gene (6 bases). CDR1 and CDR2 from the germline V gene are MDHEN and SYDVKM. Trimming removed 6 bases at V and 2 bases at J, with 17 bases between. CDR3 size: 16 residues. The CDR3 nucleotides read TGTGCCAGCAGCTTGTTTGTCAGGGGAACTGGAAACACCATATATTTT. Residues: CASSLFVRGTGNTIYF.

This clone was counted a few times. The chain employs TRBV6-1 and TRBJ2-7; 9 positions agree with TRBD1. The junction had 7 bases not matched to a gene; V was cut back by 5 bases and J by 2 bases. Germline V gene sequence: CDR1 MNHNS, CDR2 SASEGT. This CDR3 has 15 amino acids. The CDR3 spells CASSWGGTGTYEQYF. CDR3 nucleotide sequence: TGTGCCAGCAGTTGGGGGGGGACAGGGACCTACGAGCAGTACTTC.

This sequence joins TRBV6-5 and TRBJ2-7; possibly TRBD2 for D (6 bases). In germline, CDR1 is MNHEY, CDR2 SVGAGI. There are 14 residues in the CDR3. Between the trimmed V and J ends, which lost 5 bases and 6 bases, there was a span of 17 bases. The CDR3, as DNA: TGTGCCAGCAGTAAACCCCTCCTCGGGGGCGAGCAGTACTTC. Translation: CASSKPLLGGEQYF.

V and J are TRBV25-1 and TRBJ1-2; perhaps TRBD1 as D (6 bases). Germline V gives CDR1 MGHDK, CDR2 SYGVNS. This CDR3 is built from 13 residues. V was shortened by 6 bases and J by 7 bases, with 15 bases between the two germline ends. This CDR3 is CASSPGGGRGYTF. The CDR3 bases are TGTGCCAGCAGCCCGGGGGGGGGCCGTGGCTACACCTTC.

Only a few counts were recorded for this clone. The chain links TRBV7-3 to TRBJ2-4, with TRBD2 matching over 10 bases. This CDR3 contains 15 residues. Trimming removed 4 bases from V and 7 bases from J; junction bases left unmatched: 7. Germline CDR1 and CDR2: SGHTA and FQGTGA. As DNA, the CDR3 is TGTGCCAGCAGCTCCTCTAGCGGGGGTGCTAACATTCAGTACTTC. Its protein product is CASSSSSGGANIQYF.

The rearrangement joins TRBV28 to TRBJ2-3; weak D call: TRBD2 (6 bases). V was shortened by 6 bases and J by 9 bases, with 19 bases between the two germline ends. The CDR3 is made up of 14 amino acids. Germline V lookup: CDR1 MDHEN, CDR2 SYDVKM. CDR3 DNA: TGTGCCAGCAGCCCATACGGAGGGCCAGGAACGCAGTATTTT. It yields the protein CASSPYGGPGTQYF.

The chain has TRBV2 and TRBJ2-2; 9 bases map to TRBD2. The junction had 5 bases not matched to a gene; V was cut back by 7 bases and J by 2 bases. Germline V gene sequence: CDR1 SNHLY, CDR2 FYNNEI. The CDR3 sequence is 15 residues long. The CDR3 DNA sequence: TGTGCCAGCAAGGGCGGGGGGGGCAACACCGGGGAGCTGTTTTTT. It specifies CASKGGGGNTGELFF.

This chain joins TRBV29-1 and TRBJ1-2, with TRBD1 matching over 8 bases. After removal of 6 bases from V and 4 bases from J, the junction contained 7 bases not matched to a gene. Germline values: CDR1 SQVTM, CDR2 ANQGSEA. The CDR3 is 13 amino acids. CDR3 sequence (DNA): TGCAGCGTCTCGACAGGGGAGGGCTATGGCTACACCTTC. Encoded protein: CSVSTGEGYGYTF.

The rearrangement uses TRBV5-1 and TRBJ2-1; 8 bases map to TRBD1. The CDR3 spans 15 residues. CDR1 is SGHRS and CDR2 is YFSETQ in the germline V gene. J was trimmed by 7 bases and V by 1 base; bases with no gene match: 7. In nucleotides, the CDR3 is TGCGCCAGCAGCTTGTCGCAGGGGGCGATAAATGAGCAGTTCTTC. Translated: CASSLSQGAINEQFF.

The chain carries TRBV28 and TRBJ2-4; 8 bases fit TRBD1. The V gene end was trimmed by 11 bases and the J gene end by 2 bases; junction bases not matched to a gene: 8. The CDR3 contains 14 residues. Per the germline V gene, CDR1 is MDHEN and CDR2 is SYDVKM. CDR3 region: CAAHDRGPKNIQYF. The CDR3 DNA reads as TGTGCCGCACACGACAGGGGACCCAAAAACATTCAGTACTTC.

The chain carries TRBV6-1 and TRBJ2-3; 10 nucleotides line up with TRBD1. Losses at the gene ends were 3 bases for V and 6 bases for J; bases not matched to a gene: 9. The CDR3 runs 16 residues. Looked up from germline, CDR1 is MNHNS and CDR2 is SASEGT. The CDR3 DNA is TGTGCCAGCAGTGACGACCGACAGGGGGCCTGGGATACGCAGTATTTT. Protein product: CASSDDRQGAWDTQYF.

The chain has TRBV5-6 and TRBJ2-4; 9 bases line up with TRBD2. Germline CDR1 SGHDT, CDR2 YYEEEE. V gave up 4 bases and J gave up 6 bases; unmatched junction bases: 14. The CDR3 contains 17 residues. The CDR3: CASSPTRGGGASNIQYF. CDR3 nucleotides: TGTGCCAGCAGCCCTACCCGGGGCGGGGGGGCATCAAACATTCAGTACTTC.

In this sample, this clone turned up a few times. The chain joins TRBV14 to TRBJ1-3; 8 nucleotides match TRBD1. This CDR3 is 15 amino acids long. The V segment lost 6 bases and the J segment 2 bases; nucleotides outside the gene matches: 6. The germline gives CDR1 SGHDN, CDR2 FVKESK. The chain's CDR3 is CASRPWTGTGNTIYF. The CDR3, as DNA: TGTGCCAGCAGGCCGTGGACAGGGACTGGAAACACCATATATTTT.

The chain recombines TRBV6-1 with TRBJ1-4; 8 bases are a match to TRBD1. The V segment lost 6 bases and the J segment 6 bases; nucleotides outside the gene matches: 9. Germline V gene sequence: CDR1 MNHNS, CDR2 SASEGT. This CDR3 is 15 amino acids long. This CDR3 is CASSLRTGKDEKLFF. CDR3 coding DNA: TGTGCCAGCAGCCTCCGGACAGGGAAGGATGAAAAACTGTTTTTT.

V gene TRBV29-1 combines with J gene TRBJ1-2; no reliable D call. V lost 4 bases, J lost 4 bases, and 7 bases lay in between. The CDR3 sequence is 11 residues long. CDR1 is SQVTM and CDR2 is ANQGSEA in the germline V gene. The CDR3 DNA is TGCAGCGTTGTGGGAGGCTATGGCTACACCTTC. Its protein product is CSVVGGYGYTF. The variable domain in full, with the rest retrieved from reference TRBV29-1 and TRBJ1-2, is SAVISQKPSRDICQRGTSLTIQCQVDSQVTMMFWYRQQPGQSLTLIATANQGSEATYESGFVIDKFPISRPNLTFSTLTVSNMSPEDSSIYLCSVVGGYGYTFGSGTRLTVV.

J is TRBJ2-6 and V is TRBV23-1; weak D call: TRBD1 (6 bases). TRBV23-1 counts as an open reading frame of uncertain function. Trimming pared 8 bases from V and 4 bases from J, leaving 9 bases between. There are 13 residues in the CDR3. The CDR3 sequence is CASQGSGANVLTF. In DNA, the CDR3 is TGCGCCAGCCAGGGGTCCGGGGCCAACGTCCTGACTTTC.

The rearrangement joins TRBV30 to TRBJ2-3; TRBD2 matches 9 bases. After removal of 5 bases from V and 4 bases from J, the junction contained 16 bases not matched to a gene. Germline V gives CDR1 GTSNPN, CDR2 SVGIG (reference sequence). CDR3 length equals 17 residues. The CDR3 DNA is TGTGCCTGGGTCGGGAGGGGCGGGAGGGCCGAGGCAGATACGCAGTATTTT. It is translated as CAWVGRGGRAEADTQYF.

The V and J genes are TRBV10-3 and TRBJ2-2, with TRBD1 matching over 11 bases. This CDR3 contains 12 residues. Germline lookup yields CDR1 ENHRY and CDR2 SYGVKD. Trimming removed 8 bases from V and 8 bases from J; junction bases left unmatched: 1. The CDR3 protein is CAIGQGAGELFF. Written as DNA, the CDR3 is TGTGCCATCGGACAGGGGGCTGGGGAGCTGTTTTTT.

The chain uses TRBV5-7 and TRBJ1-6, with D perhaps TRBD1 (5 bases). TRBV5-7 is an ORF; its function is uncertain. V lost 5 bases and J lost 10, with 28 bases in between. This CDR3 is built from 18 residues. CDR3 nucleotides: TGTGCCAGCAGTACCGAGATAGGAGAACTAGCCGGGGGATCACCCCTCCACTTT. Residues: CASSTEIGELAGGSPLHF.

This rearrangement joins TRBV27 to TRBJ2-3; 7 positions agree with TRBD1. The CDR3 consists of 15 residues. V shed 9 bases, J shed 0 bases, and the junction held 9 bases outside the gene matches. From germline, CDR1 is MNHEY and CDR2 SMNVEV (reference sequence). Written as DNA, the CDR3 is TGTGCCAGTGGGGACAGACTTATTAGCACAGATACGCAGTATTTT. Its protein is CASGDRLISTDTQYF.

The V gene is TRBV28, the J gene TRBJ2-3; D gene uncertain. In germline, CDR1 is MDHEN, CDR2 SYDVKM. This CDR3 has 16 amino acids. The germline V and J ends were trimmed by 3 bases and 2 bases, with 15 bases remaining between them. The CDR3 DNA reads TGTGCCAGCAGTTTCGGGTTAGCTATGACCACAGATACGCAGTATTTT. This encodes CASSFGLAMTTDTQYF.

The V call is TRBV6-1, the J call TRBJ1-2; 7 bases agree with TRBD1. The CDR3 is 13 residues long. J lost 4 bases, V lost 7 bases, and 6 bases had no gene match. Germline CDR1 and CDR2: MNHNS and SASEGT. The CDR3 DNA is TGTGCCAGCACCGAAACAGGGGTCTATGGCTACACCTTC. Protein sequence: CASTETGVYGYTF.

The chain uses TRBV28 and TRBJ2-3; 9 bases map to TRBD1. J lost 3 bases, V lost 6 bases, and 7 bases had no gene match. The V gene's germline CDR1 is MDHEN and CDR2 SYDVKM. There are 15 residues in the CDR3. This CDR3 is CASSSGTGLTDTQYF. The CDR3 region has the DNA TGTGCCAGCAGCTCCGGGACAGGGTTAACAGATACGCAGTATTTT.